The 7 T cell receptor beta chains below were found in one sample sequenced in a study of identical twins. A single record per CDR3 protein comes from TCRdb applying MiXCR to the 5' RACE reads. Of a few hundred thousand distinct CDR3 sequences in the sample, roughly an eighth are singletons; the top ten hold approximately 0.98%. The data also belong to a second study, concerning yellow fever vaccine responses in identical twins.

What was sequenced was CD4+ T cells sorted from blood. The source is a woman aged 18-29 years in good health.

This rearrangement joins TRBV24-1 to TRBJ2-1, with 8 bases identical to TRBD2. The V and J ends lost 7 bases and 0 bases, in that order; junction bases with no gene match: 4. CDR1 is KGHDR and CDR2 is SFDVKD in the germline V gene. The CDR3 consists of 15 residues. The CDR3 spells CATRSGLGSYNEQFF. CDR3 coding DNA: TGTGCCACCAGATCGGGACTAGGCTCCTACAATGAGCAGTTCTTC.

This clonotype was observed a few times. The chain carries TRBV6-5 and TRBJ2-7; 9 bases are a match to TRBD1. The CDR3 runs to 16 residues. The ends lost 2 bases at V and 6 bases at J; junction bases unmatched: 11. Germline CDR1 is MNHEY and CDR2 is SVGAGI. CDR3 sequence: CASSYLPDRGFGEQYF. In DNA, the CDR3 is TGTGCCAGCAGTTACCTTCCGGACAGGGGATTTGGCGAGCAGTACTTC.

This clonotype was seen many times. J is TRBJ2-1 and V is TRBV11-2; 8 bases agree with TRBD2. Germline V CDR1 and CDR2: SGHAT, FQNNGV. V gave up 7 bases and J gave up 3 bases; unmatched junction bases: 5. The CDR3 has 14 residues. The CDR3 region has the DNA TGTGCCAGCAACAGCGGGGGCTTCTACAATGAGCAGTTCTTC. Amino acid sequence: CASNSGGFYNEQFF.

This clonotype was counted only a few times. At one boundary the junction diverges from the germline segment, which might be a read error. This sequence joins TRBV7-7 and TRBJ2-5, with 13 bases aligning to TRBD2. The germline V gene encodes CDR1 SSHAT and CDR2 FNYEAQ (reference sequence). The CDR3 loop spans 16 amino acids. CDR3 sequence: CASSLGLAGRKETQYF. CDR3 bases: TGTGCTAGCAGCCTGGGACTAGCGGGACGGAAAGAGACCCAGTACTTC.

This clonotype was seen at least ten times. The chain carries TRBV11-2 and TRBJ2-1; TRBD1 agrees at 12 bases. CDR3 length: 15 amino acids. Germline-derived CDR1 and CDR2 are SGHAT and FQNNGV. V gave up 3 bases and J gave up 8 bases; unmatched junction bases: 5. The DNA for the CDR3 is TGTGCCAGCAGCTTGTTGGGACAGGGGGCTTATGAGCAGTTCTTC. Its protein product is CASSLLGQGAYEQFF.

The sample holds a few counts of this clonotype. This chain joins TRBV10-3 and TRBJ2-2; D gene unclear. The V gene's germline CDR1 is ENHRY and CDR2 SYGVKD. The CDR3 runs to 15 residues. V lost 0 bases, J lost 3 bases, and 8 bases lay in between. The CDR3 protein is CAISESVRDTGELFF. The CDR3 bases are TGTGCCATCAGTGAGTCGGTACGGGACACCGGGGAGCTGTTTTTT.

The rearrangement uses TRBV20-1 and TRBJ2-7; no clear D. The CDR3 has 13 amino acids. Germline V gene data show CDR1 as DFQATT and CDR2 as SNEGSKA (reference sequence). Trimming pared 6 bases from V and 4 bases from J, leaving 16 bases between. The CDR3 DNA reads TGCAGTGCCATAAATCCAGCGACATACGAGCAGTACTTC. The encoded protein is CSAINPATYEQYF.